This TCR beta chain appears in the sequencing data of a study of cytomegalovirus exposure and HLA in healthy donors. The V end lost 3 bases, the J end lost 0 bases, and 15 bases lay between the germline ends. The CDR3 is 17 residues long. Per germline, CDR1 MNHEY and CDR2 SMNVEV (reference sequence). Here immunoSEQ multiplex PCR was the method, and the copy in TCRdb shows in-frame clones only, minus some. The profile shows about 150,000 clones, 85% to 90% of them singletons. The clonotype was recovered from a human donor in good health. The chain carries TRBV27 and TRBJ1-5, with D tentatively TRBD1 (6 bases). The specimen was PBMCs. The CDR3 here is CASSLRGYGNSNQPQHF. CDR3 nucleotides: TGTGCCAGCAGTTTGAGGGGGTACGGGAATAGCAATCAGCCCCAGCATTTT.